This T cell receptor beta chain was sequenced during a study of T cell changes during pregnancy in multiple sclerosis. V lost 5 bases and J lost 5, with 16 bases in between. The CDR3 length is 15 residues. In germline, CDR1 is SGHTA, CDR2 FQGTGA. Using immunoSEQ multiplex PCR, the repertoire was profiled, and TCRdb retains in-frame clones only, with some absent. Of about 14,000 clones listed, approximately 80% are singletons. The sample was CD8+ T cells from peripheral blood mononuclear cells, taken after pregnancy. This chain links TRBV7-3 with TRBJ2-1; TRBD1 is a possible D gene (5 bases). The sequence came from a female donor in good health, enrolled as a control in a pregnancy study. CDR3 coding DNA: TGTGCCAGCAGCCCCGCTGGGGCGAAGAACAATGAGCAGTTCTTC. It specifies CASSPAGAKNNEQFF.